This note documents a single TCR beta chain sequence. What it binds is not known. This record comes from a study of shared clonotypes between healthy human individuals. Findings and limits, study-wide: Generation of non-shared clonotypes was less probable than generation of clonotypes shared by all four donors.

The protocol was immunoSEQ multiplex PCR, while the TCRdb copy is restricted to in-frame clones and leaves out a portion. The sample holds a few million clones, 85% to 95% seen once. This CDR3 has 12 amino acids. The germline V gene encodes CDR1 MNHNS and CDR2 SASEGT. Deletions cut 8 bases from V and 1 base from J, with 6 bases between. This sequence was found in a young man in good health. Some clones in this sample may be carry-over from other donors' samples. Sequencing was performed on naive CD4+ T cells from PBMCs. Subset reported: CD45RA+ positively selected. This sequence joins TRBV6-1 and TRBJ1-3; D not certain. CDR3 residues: CASGLSGNTIYF. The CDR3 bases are TGTGCCAGCGGGTTGTCTGGAAACACCATATATTTT.